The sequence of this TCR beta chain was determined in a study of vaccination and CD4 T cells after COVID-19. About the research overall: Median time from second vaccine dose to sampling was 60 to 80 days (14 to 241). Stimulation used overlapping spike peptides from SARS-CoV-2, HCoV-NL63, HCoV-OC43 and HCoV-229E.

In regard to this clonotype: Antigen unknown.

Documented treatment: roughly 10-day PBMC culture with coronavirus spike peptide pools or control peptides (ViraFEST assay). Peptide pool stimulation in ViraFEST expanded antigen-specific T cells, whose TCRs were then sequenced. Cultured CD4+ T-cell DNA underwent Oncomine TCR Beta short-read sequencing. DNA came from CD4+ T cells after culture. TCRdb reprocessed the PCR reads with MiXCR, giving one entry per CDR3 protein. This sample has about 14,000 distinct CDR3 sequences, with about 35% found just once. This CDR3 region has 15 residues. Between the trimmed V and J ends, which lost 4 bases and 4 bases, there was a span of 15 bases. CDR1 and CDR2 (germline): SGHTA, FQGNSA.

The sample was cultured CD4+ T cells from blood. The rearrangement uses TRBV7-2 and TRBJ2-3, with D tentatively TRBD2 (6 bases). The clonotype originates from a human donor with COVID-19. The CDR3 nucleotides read TGTGCCAGCAGCTCACCCCTCATAGCGGCAGATACGCAGTATTTT. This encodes CASSSPLIAADTQYF.